A single sample is the source of the 8 T cell receptor beta chains below, sequenced in a study of cytomegalovirus exposure and HLA in healthy donors. Assay used: immunoSEQ multiplex PCR; TCRdb lists only in-frame clones, some missing. The data contain 50,000 to 70,000 clones, 85% to 95% of them seen just once; the ten biggest clones take up 5.8%. Sequencing was carried out using PBMCs. The receptors come from a woman aged 18-30 years in good health and CMV-seropositive.

This clone appeared once. V usage is TRBV7-8 and J usage is TRBJ1-5; tentatively, D is TRBD1 (6 bases). The germline V gene has CDR1 SGHVS and CDR2 FQNEAQ. The CDR3 extends over 16 amino acids. Trimming cost V 6 bases and J 5 bases, with 20 bases left between them. The CDR3 DNA is TGTGCCAGCAGAGTGGGGCGGGGGCAGGTCGATCAGCCCCAGCATTTT. Amino acid sequence: CASRVGRGQVDQPQHF.

The genes are TRBV27 and TRBJ2-7, with D perhaps TRBD2 (6 bases). Trimming removed 2 bases from V and 0 bases from J, with 14 bases in between. Per germline, CDR1 MNHEY and CDR2 SMNVEV (reference sequence). The CDR3 sequence is 16 residues long. CDR3 in amino acids: CASSLKRGVSSYEQYF. In DNA form, the CDR3 reads TGTGCCAGCAGTTTAAAACGCGGGGTGAGCTCCTACGAGCAGTACTTC.

This chain connects TRBV11-2 to TRBJ2-3, with 10 bases identical to TRBD2. The CDR3 runs to 19 residues. Trimming removed 5 bases from V and 5 bases from J; junction bases left unmatched: 19. CDR1 SGHAT and CDR2 FQNNGV come from the germline V gene. CDR3 amino acids: CASSKAVSRLAGEVDTQYF. The CDR3 DNA sequence: TGTGCCAGCAGCAAAGCAGTATCGAGGCTAGCGGGAGAGGTAGATACGCAGTATTTT.

The chain joins TRBV30 to TRBJ1-5, with no clear D. V lost 8 bases and J 9 bases, leaving 17 bases between the germline ends. The CDR3 consists of 12 residues. Germline lookup yields CDR1 GTSNPN and CDR2 SVGIG (reference sequence). This CDR3 reads CAVGGDFGPQHF. The CDR3 DNA is TGTGCCGTAGGCGGAGATTTCGGGCCCCAGCATTTT.

The genes are TRBV7-2 and TRBJ1-1; TRBD1 agrees at 7 bases. Per the germline V gene, CDR1 is SGHTA and CDR2 is FQGNSA. This CDR3 comprises 15 residues. V lost 5 bases, J lost 10 bases, and 16 bases stayed unmatched. Here the CDR3 reads CASSPRGATGIGAFF. CDR3 nucleotide sequence: TGTGCCAGCAGCCCAAGGGGCGCGACAGGGATTGGAGCTTTCTTT.

V gene TRBV4-3 combines with J gene TRBJ2-7; 11 positions match TRBD2. Germline V gives CDR1 LGHNA, CDR2 YSLEER. Trimming at V came to 2 bases and at J to 4 bases, leaving 7 bases not matched to a gene. This CDR3 has 16 amino acids. CDR3 DNA sequence: TGCGCCAGCAGCCAATTAGCGGGGGGGCAAGTATACGAGCAGTACTTC. This codes for CASSQLAGGQVYEQYF.

This clone appeared once. V is TRBV7-2 and J is TRBJ1-1; D is uncertain. CDR1 and CDR2 (germline): SGHTA, FQGNSA. Trimming shortened V by 0 bases and J by 3 bases, and 14 bases separated the two germline ends. CDR3 length: 16 residues. The DNA for the CDR3 is TGTGCCAGCAGCTTAGCGTTTTCCGGGGATGACACTGAAGCTTTCTTT. This codes for CASSLAFSGDDTEAFF.

The chain recombines TRBV15 with TRBJ2-7, with D tentatively TRBD2 (6 bases). The CDR3 has 15 amino acids. The V end lost 0 bases, the J end lost 0 bases, and 9 bases lay between the germline ends. The germline CDR1 and CDR2 sequences are LNHNV and YYDKDF (reference sequence). This CDR3 reads CATSRDLGGSYEQYF. The CDR3 DNA sequence: TGTGCCACCAGCAGAGATCTGGGAGGCTCCTACGAGCAGTACTTC. The whole variable domain, filled in from reference TRBV15 and TRBJ2-7, reads DAMVIQNPRYQVTQFGKPVTLSCSQTLNHNVMYWYQQKSSQAPKLLFHYYDKDFNNEADTPDNFQSRRPNTSFCFLDIRSPGLGDTAMYLCATSRDLGGSYEQYFGPGTRLTVT.